The entry that follows covers one TCR beta chain sequence. Its antigen is not identified. The sample belongs to a study of T cell repertoires in cytomegalovirus infection. MiXCR was run by TCRdb on the reads, yielding one entry per CDR3 protein. This repertoire shows fewer than 650,000 distinct CDR3 sequences, 35% to 50% found once; its top ten account for about 48%. The TCR originated in a human donor in good health (CMV status not recorded). Some clones in this sample may be carry-over from other donors' samples. The specimen comprised cultured PBMCs, sampled from culture after CMV antigen stimulation.

DNA of the CDR3: TGTGCCAGCAGCTTAGTTCCGTGGGGAGGAAACACCATATATTTT. This encodes CASSLVPWGGNTIYF. V usage is TRBV7-2 and J usage is TRBJ1-3; D unresolved. This CDR3 is 15 amino acids long. Trimming removed 1 base from V and 4 bases from J, with 11 bases in between. Germline V gives CDR1 SGHTA, CDR2 FQGNSA.